This T cell receptor beta chain is drawn from a study of OX40 agonist ivuxolimab in advanced cancers. For the study in its entirety: Ivuxolimab was an agonistic, fully human IgG2 monoclonal antibody directed against OX40 (CD134), a costimulatory receptor. Intravenous ivuxolimab was administered to patients every 2 weeks at six dose levels: 0.01, 0.1, 0.3, 1.5, 3 and 10 mg/kg. Of the roughly 52 dose-escalation patients, hepatocellular carcinoma was present in around 20, melanoma in roughly 15, renal cell carcinoma in 9 and head and neck cancer in 9. The dose-escalation cohort was about 83% male with a mean age of about 54 years, ranging from roughly 23 to 85. Prior anti-PD-1, anti-PD-L1 or anti-CTLA-4 therapy was permitted, and about two fifths of dose-escalation patients had received checkpoint inhibitors. Partial responses occurred in three dose-escalation patients, of whom one had hepatocellular carcinoma and two had cutaneous melanoma. The point of sequencing TCRbeta in the periphery was to test whether ivuxolimab changed TCR sequence diversity and drove clonal T-cell expansion. The monotherapy dose-escalation portion (N ≈ 57 patients) of the phase I ivuxolimab trial is reported in the paper. What the authors observed across the whole study: Low levels of normalized T-cell clonal expansion were also seen in some patients who did not respond. Partial responders in the 0.1-3.0 mg/kg groups had among the lowest normalized peripheral clonal expansion, especially among CD8+ T cells. Which antigens the clonally expanded peripheral T cells were specific for was not determined. After ivuxolimab, more expanded clones were found on average in CD8+ T cells than in CD4+ T cells. Clonal expansion of both CD4+ and CD8+ blood T cells was observed from baseline to week 6 at doses 0.1 to 3.0 mg/kg.

Genomic DNA was extracted from sorted cells for sequencing of the TCRbeta CDR3 region. The immunoSEQ Assay was used for sequencing of TCRbeta CDR3 regions. TCRdb mirrors the immuneACCESS table, restricted to in-frame sequences. Some clones are absent from its copies; in checked studies, under half trace to an unresolved V gene, and the reason for the others is unknown. This sample lists 65,000 to 85,000 clones; approximately 88% were detected once. Under 0.7% of the sample goes to the ten largest clones. The CDR3 runs 16 residues from the cysteine to the phenylalanine. Of the read, only the CDR3 DNA is kept; its 48 bases are in frame from base 1. The germline V gene gives CDR1 as KGHSH and CDR2 as LQKENI. V is shortened by 5 bases, J by 2 bases, and the region joining them spans 16 bases. Patients with a history of autoimmune disease or receiving systemic immunosuppression were excluded from the trial. Peripheral blood for TCR sequencing was collected from all dose cohorts at baseline, on cycle 4 day 1, and on cycle 7 day 1. Samples came from an open-label, multicenter, first-in-human phase I dose-escalation trial of ivuxolimab. Adults with locally advanced or metastatic head and neck squamous cell, hepatocellular, melanoma or renal cell carcinoma were enrolled in the trial. Before TCR sequencing, CD4+ and CD8+ T cells were separately sorted from peripheral blood.

Comments on this clone: The specificity of this receptor is unknown. Within one base of it there is no much larger clone, and no base qualities were kept.

The input for sequencing was CD4+ or CD8+ T cells sorted from blood, taken in a trial of the OX40 agonist ivuxolimab. Rearrangement joined TRBV18 to TRBJ2-1; TRBD1 could be the D gene, as 6 bases match. The receptor comes from an adult with an advanced solid tumor such as melanoma, head and neck, liver or kidney cancer. The CDR3 protein is CASSSPTGSTYNEQFF. Here is the DNA: TGTGCCAGCTCATCCCCGACAGGTTCTACCTACAATGAGCAGTTCTTC.